The 23 T cell receptor beta chains given below trace back to one sample, sequenced in a study of blood T cells in healthy people across ages. Together with a sample-barcoded 5' primer, a J-beta primer mix was included in a second PCR lasting about 6 to 12 cycles. One entry per CDR3 protein, called by TCRdb with MiXCR from the 5' RACE reads. The table records roughly 1,800,000 distinct CDR3 sequences, 40% to 55% of them present only once. The sample taken for sequencing was blood. All receptors derive from a woman in her thirties or forties in good health.

V usage is TRBV4-3 and J usage is TRBJ2-1; D uncertain. The V gene lost 0 bases and the J gene lost 3 bases, with 18 bases spanning the gap. The germline V gene has CDR1 LGHNA and CDR2 YSLEER. The CDR3 runs to 18 residues. This CDR3 is CASSQDYTVSLGYNEQFF. DNA for the CDR3: TGCGCCAGCAGCCAAGATTATACCGTCAGCCTCGGCTACAATGAGCAGTTCTTC.

The chain uses TRBV20-1 and TRBJ2-1, with TRBD2 as a possible D gene (6 bases). Germline CDR1 DFQATT, CDR2 SNEGSKA (reference sequence). This CDR3 spans 15 amino acids. Trimming removed 0 bases at V and 0 bases at J, with 9 bases between. The CDR3 sequence: CSARDWTTSYNEQFF. The CDR3, as DNA: TGCAGTGCTAGAGATTGGACTACCTCCTACAATGAGCAGTTCTTC.

This clonotype was seen just once. V gene TRBV20-1 combines with J gene TRBJ2-7; D may be TRBD1 or TRBD2 (5 bases each). V was trimmed by 0 bases and J by 11 bases, leaving 17 bases between them. The CDR3 totals 13 residues. CDR1 is DFQATT and CDR2 is SNEGSKA in the germline V gene (reference sequence). The CDR3 DNA sequence: TGCAGTGCTAGAGAATCGGTTCAAGGGACCAAGTACTTC. Protein product: CSARESVQGTKYF.

The genes are TRBV9 and TRBJ2-5, with 7 nucleotides matching TRBD1. The V gene's germline CDR1 is SGDLS and CDR2 YYNGEE. This CDR3 is 15 amino acids long. The ends lost 0 bases at V and 5 bases at J; junction bases unmatched: 7. Here the CDR3 DNA reads TGTGCCAGCAGCGTAGACCAGGGGGTTAGGGAGACCCAGTACTTC. Its protein is CASSVDQGVRETQYF.

This clonotype showed up many times. The V call is TRBV6-1, the J call TRBJ2-7, with 8 bases matching TRBD1. V lost 6 bases and J lost 1; bases outside the gene matches: 8. Germline CDR1 and CDR2: MNHNS and SASEGT. The CDR3 spans 15 residues. This CDR3 is CASRPGTGGSYEQYF. CDR3 sequence (DNA): TGTGCCAGCAGGCCAGGGACAGGAGGATCCTACGAGCAGTACTTC.

This clonotype was counted many times. The genes are TRBV5-1 and TRBJ2-3; no reliable D call. The ends were cut back, 4 bases at V and 5 bases at J, with 8 bases in the middle. Germline assignment: CDR1 SGHRS and CDR2 YFSETQ. The CDR3 is 12 amino acids. The CDR3 sequence is CASSADLDTQYF. The CDR3 DNA follows: TGCGCCAGCAGCGCGGATCTAGATACGCAGTATTTT.

The gene calls are TRBV7-3 and TRBJ2-1; 8 positions agree with TRBD2. Germline values: CDR1 SGHTA, CDR2 FQGTGA. CDR3 size: 16 residues. Germline trimming cut 0 bases from V and 6 bases from J; bases unmatched to any gene: 7. The CDR3 DNA is TGTGCCAGCAGCTTAACCGGGACTAGTAGTCCCAATGAGCAGTTCTTC. Amino acids: CASSLTGTSSPNEQFF.

This chain uses TRBV27 with TRBJ2-5; TRBD1 matches at 10 bases. The CDR3 contains 15 residues. CDR1 is MNHEY and CDR2 is SMNVEV in the germline V gene (reference sequence). V shed 5 bases and J 5 bases; nucleotides not matched to a gene: 8. The CDR3 DNA reads TGTGCCAGCAGTGAGGACAGGGGGTTCGGGGAGACCCAGTACTTC. Its protein product is CASSEDRGFGETQYF.

This clonotype was picked up a small number of times. The chain is built from TRBV7-9 and TRBJ1-2, with 8 positions matching TRBD1. The germline gives CDR1 SEHNR, CDR2 FQNEAQ (reference sequence). The CDR3 is 13 residues long. The J segment lost 6 bases and the V segment lost 4 bases, leaving 4 bases of the junction unmatched. The CDR3 here is CASSSTGVNGYTF. The CDR3, as DNA: TGTGCCAGCAGCTCGACAGGGGTGAATGGCTACACCTTC. Complete variable domain (other parts from reference TRBV7-9 and TRBJ1-2): DTGVSQNPRHKITKRGQNVTFRCDPISEHNRLYWYRQTLGQGPEFLTYFQNEAQLEKSRLLSDRFSAERPKGSFSTLEIQRTEQGDSAMYLCASSSTGVNGYTFGSGTRLTVV.

V usage is TRBV20-1 and J usage is TRBJ1-6, with 7 bases that match TRBD1. CDR3 size: 11 residues. The trim removed 6 bases at V and 13 bases at J, leaving 6 bases unmatched. CDR1 DFQATT and CDR2 SNEGSKA come from the germline V gene (reference sequence). CDR3 sequence reads: CSAGEGGPLHF. In DNA form, the CDR3 reads TGCAGTGCGGGCGAAGGGGGCCCCCTCCACTTT.

This sequence joins TRBV5-1 and TRBJ2-5; D could derive from TRBD1 or TRBD2 (5 bases each). The V end was cut by 5 bases, the J end by 11 bases, with 25 bases between. CDR3 length equals 15 residues. CDR1 is SGHRS, CDR2 YFSETQ, per germline. The CDR3 DNA reads as TGCGCCAGCAGGCCCGGGACGGTGGAGGTGAATGAGCAGTACTTC. Translated: CASRPGTVEVNEQYF. The entire variable domain, with the rest obtained from reference TRBV5-1 and TRBJ2-5, is as follows: KAGVTQTPRYLIKTRGQQVTLSCSPISGHRSVSWYQQTPGQGLQFLFEYFSETQRNKGNFPGRFSGRQFSNSRSEMNVSTLELGDSALYLCASRPGTVEVNEQYFGPGTRLLVL.

This clonotype has more than one count but fewer than ten. This chain joins TRBV15 and TRBJ2-3; 9 nucleotides line up with TRBD1. V lost 3 bases and J lost 2; bases outside the gene matches: 6. Germline CDR1 and CDR2: LNHNV and YYDKDF (reference sequence). The CDR3 consists of 16 residues. The CDR3 loop reads CATSRDRGPPTDTQYF. The CDR3 nucleotides are TGTGCCACCAGCAGGGACAGGGGCCCCCCCACAGATACGCAGTATTTT.

V is TRBV12-3 or TRBV12-4 and J is TRBJ2-7, with TRBD1 matching 9 bases. V shed 6 bases, J shed 3 bases, and the junction held 12 bases outside the gene matches. The CDR3 covers 16 residues. In DNA, the CDR3 is TGTGCCAGCAGCCCTAGCCTCGGACAGGGGAGCTACGAGCAGTACTTC. This encodes CASSPSLGQGSYEQYF.

The chain joins TRBV7-8 to TRBJ2-1; no firm D call. Germline V lookup: CDR1 SGHVS, CDR2 FQNEAQ. The CDR3 is 13 residues long. V dropped 5 bases and J dropped 4 bases, with 9 bases sitting between them. DNA of the CDR3: TGTGCCAGCAGCCAATCGGAGTACAATGAGCAGTTCTTC. Its protein is CASSQSEYNEQFF.

CDR3 protein: CSVEERTADTQYF. The CDR3 region has the DNA TGCAGCGTTGAAGAGCGGACGGCAGATACGCAGTATTTT. The rearrangement links TRBV29-1 to TRBJ2-3; D remains ambiguous. The CDR3 sequence is 13 residues long. Trimming pared 0 bases from V and 4 bases from J, leaving 8 bases between. CDR1 and CDR2 from the germline V gene are SQVTM and ANQGSEA.

The rearrangement uses TRBV7-9 and TRBJ2-1; unclear D gene. The V and J ends lost 5 bases and 4 bases respectively, with 18 bases between them. Germline V gene sequence: CDR1 SEHNR, CDR2 FQNEAQ (reference sequence). The CDR3 contains 16 residues. CDR3 bases: TGTGCCAGCAGCCCCATGACTCTCTTAGTTTACAATGAGCAGTTCTTC. This sequence encodes CASSPMTLLVYNEQFF.

The chain uses TRBV6-2 or TRBV6-3 and TRBJ2-7; TRBD2 aligns across 14 bases. Germline-derived CDR1 and CDR2 are MNHEY and SVGEGT. This CDR3 has 14 amino acids. V shed 6 bases and J 5 bases; nucleotides not matched to a gene: 3. The CDR3 spells CASSRTSGGNEQYF. The CDR3 DNA reads TGTGCCAGCAGCAGGACTAGCGGGGGGAACGAGCAGTACTTC.

The chain uses TRBV6-1 and TRBJ2-7; D possibly uses TRBD1 or TRBD2 (5 bases each). This CDR3 spans 15 amino acids. The V gene's germline CDR1 is MNHNS and CDR2 SASEGT. The germline V and J ends were trimmed by 3 bases and 0 bases, with 12 bases remaining between them. For the CDR3, the DNA is TGTGCCAGCAGTGACCGGGACGGAAACTCCTACGAGCAGTACTTC. Translation: CASSDRDGNSYEQYF.

This sequence joins TRBV20-1 and TRBJ2-5, with 12 bases identical to TRBD2. Germline V gene data show CDR1 as DFQATT and CDR2 as SNEGSKA (reference sequence). This CDR3 has 15 amino acids. V lost 0 bases and J lost 9; bases outside the gene matches: 8. CDR3 loop: CSARDLGLAGGSQYF. CDR3 in DNA: TGCAGTGCTAGAGATCTTGGGCTAGCGGGGGGGTCCCAGTACTTC.

The chain is built from TRBV20-1 and TRBJ2-1; 7 nucleotides align to TRBD2. J was trimmed by 2 bases and V by 0 bases; bases with no gene match: 7. Germline V gives CDR1 DFQATT, CDR2 SNEGSKA (reference sequence). The CDR3 contains 16 residues. As DNA, the CDR3 is TGCAGTGCTAGAGATGAGCGCGGGGGTCCCTACAATGAGCAGTTCTTC. Translated: CSARDERGGPYNEQFF.

The V and J genes are TRBV18 and TRBJ2-1; possible D gene TRBD2, 6 bases. The V end was cut by 3 bases, the J end by 9 bases, with 15 bases between. The CDR3 runs to 14 residues. CDR1 KGHSH and CDR2 LQKENI come from the germline V gene. In DNA, the CDR3 is TGTGCCAGCTCACCGGGTCCGGGGGTACCTGAGCAGTTCTTC. Translated: CASSPGPGVPEQFF.

Turning to this clonotype: This sequence may be a read error, since a much larger clone differs from it by one base. J is TRBJ2-5 and V is TRBV12-5; a weak D match, TRBD1 (7 bases). Trimming shortened V by 5 bases and J by 4 bases, and 20 bases separated the two germline ends. This CDR3 is built from 16 residues. The germline gives CDR1 LGHNT, CDR2 FRNRAP. The CDR3 DNA reads as TGTGCTAGTGGTAGCACGGACAGGTACGGGGGAGAGACCCAGTACTTC. Protein sequence: CASGSTDRYGGETQYF.

This rearrangement joins TRBV29-1 to TRBJ2-7; 10 nucleotides agree with TRBD1. The DNA end is more similar to TRBJ2-4, so the J call may be wrong. Germline assignment: CDR1 SQVTM and CDR2 ANQGSEA. The CDR3 extends over 13 amino acids. CDR3 region: CSVLPGQGFIQYF. CDR3 bases: TGCAGCGTGCTCCCGGGACAGGGGTTCATTCAGTACTTC.